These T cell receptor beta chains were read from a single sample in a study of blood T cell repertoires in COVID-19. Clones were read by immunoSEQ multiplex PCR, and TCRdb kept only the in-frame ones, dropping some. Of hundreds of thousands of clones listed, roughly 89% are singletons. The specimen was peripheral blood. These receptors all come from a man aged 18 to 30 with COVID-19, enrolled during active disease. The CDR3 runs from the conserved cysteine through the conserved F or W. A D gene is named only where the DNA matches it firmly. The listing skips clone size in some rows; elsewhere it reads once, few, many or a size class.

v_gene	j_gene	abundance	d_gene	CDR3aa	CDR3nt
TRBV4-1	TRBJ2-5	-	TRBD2	CASSQGSGRAQETQYF	TGCGCCAGCAGCCAAGGAAGCGGGAGGGCCCAAGAGACCCAGTACTTC
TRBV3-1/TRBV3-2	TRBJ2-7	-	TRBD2	CASSHLIGTRNYEQYF	TGTGCCAGCAGCCACCTCATCGGGACTAGAAACTACGAGCAGTACTTC
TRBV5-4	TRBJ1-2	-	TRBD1	CASSRGQVGYGYTF	TGTGCCAGCAGCCGAGGACAGGTCGGCTATGGCTACACCTTC
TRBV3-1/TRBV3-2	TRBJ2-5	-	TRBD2	CASSFGTRFQETQYF	TGTGCCAGCAGCTTTGGGACTAGATTCCAAGAGACCCAGTACTTC
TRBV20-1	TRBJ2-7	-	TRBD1	CSASNGLTGAGEQYF	TGCAGTGCTAGTAATGGGTTGACAGGGGCAGGGGAGCAGTACTTC
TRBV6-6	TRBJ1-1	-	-	CASSPRVSTEAFF	TGTGCCAGCAGCCCCAGGGTCAGCACTGAAGCTTTCTTT
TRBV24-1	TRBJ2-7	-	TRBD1	CATSDPGQGAYEQYF	TGTGCCACCAGTGATCCGGGACAGGGGGCTTACGAGCAGTACTTC
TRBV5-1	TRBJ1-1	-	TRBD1	CASSLETGGNTEAFF	TGCGCCAGCAGCTTGGAAACAGGGGGGAACACTGAAGCTTTCTTT
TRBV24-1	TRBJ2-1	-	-	CATSDYRLAYNEQFF	TGTGCCACCAGTGATTATCGACTAGCCTACAATGAGCAGTTCTTC
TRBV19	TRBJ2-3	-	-	CASSIASPYTDTQYF	TGTGCCAGTAGTATTGCCTCCCCCTACACAGATACGCAGTATTTT
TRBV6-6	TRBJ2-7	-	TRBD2	CASSYRVVAGTYEQYF	TGTGCCAGCAGTTACCGGGTGGTAGCGGGAACCTACGAGCAGTACTTC
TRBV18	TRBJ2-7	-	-	CASSPSASSRGEQYF	TGTGCCAGCTCACCTTCGGCTAGCTCGCGTGGCGAGCAGTACTTC
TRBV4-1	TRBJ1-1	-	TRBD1	CASSLLPRTGGRGTEAFF	TGCGCCAGCAGCCTCCTACCCCGGACAGGGGGCCGGGGAACTGAAGCTTTCTTT
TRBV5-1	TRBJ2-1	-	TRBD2	CASSLVLAPNNEQFF	TGCGCCAGCAGCTTGGTACTAGCGCCCAACAATGAGCAGTTCTTC
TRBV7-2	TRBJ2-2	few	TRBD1	CASSLQGAGELFF	TGTGCCAGCAGCTTACAGGGGGCCGGGGAGCTGTTTTTT
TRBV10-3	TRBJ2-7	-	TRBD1	CAIGTGEAYEQYF	TGTGCCATTGGGACAGGCGAAGCCTACGAGCAGTACTTC
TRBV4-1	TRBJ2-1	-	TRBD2	CASSRGLAGAGSKNEQFF	TGCGCCAGCAGCCGAGGACTAGCGGGAGCGGGTAGCAAGAATGAGCAGTTCTTC
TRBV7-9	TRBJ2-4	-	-	CASAFAGSNIQYF	TGTGCCAGCGCCTTTGCGGGGTCCAACATTCAGTACTTC
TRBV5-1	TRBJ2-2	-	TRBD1	CASSPGTEAGELFF	TGCGCCAGCAGCCCCGGGACAGAAGCCGGGGAGCTGTTTTTT
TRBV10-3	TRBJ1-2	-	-	CAIWSGTISNYGYTF	TGTGCCATCTGGTCAGGGACAATTTCTAACTATGGCTACACCTTC
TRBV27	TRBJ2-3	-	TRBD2	CASSIVSGRQYF	TGTGCCAGCAGTATAGTTAGCGGGCGCCAGTATTTT
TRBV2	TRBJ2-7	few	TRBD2	CASRGTSGGTYEQYF	TGTGCCAGCAGGGGGACTAGCGGGGGCACCTACGAGCAGTACTTC
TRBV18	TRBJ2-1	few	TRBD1	CASSQDRVNEQFF	TGTGCCAGCTCTCAGGACAGGGTGAATGAGCAGTTCTTC
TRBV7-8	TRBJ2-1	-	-	CASSPGGSYNEQFF	TGTGCCAGCAGCCCAGGGGGGAGCTACAATGAGCAGTTCTTC
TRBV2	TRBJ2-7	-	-	CARGADPYEQYF	TGTGCCAGAGGAGCGGACCCTTACGAGCAGTACTTC
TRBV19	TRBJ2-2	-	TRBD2	CASSNSGVSGELFF	TGTGCCAGTAGTAATAGCGGGGTCTCCGGGGAGCTGTTTTTT
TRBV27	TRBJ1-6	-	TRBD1	CASSSGLGTGPNSPLHF	TGTGCCAGCAGTAGCGGGTTGGGGACAGGGCCTAATTCACCCCTCCACTTT
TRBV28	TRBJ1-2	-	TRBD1	CASSSPGQAHYGYTF	TGTGCCAGCAGTTCGCCGGGACAGGCTCACTATGGCTACACCTTC
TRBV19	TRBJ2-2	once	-	CASTLLQGNSGELFF	TGTGCCAGTACATTGCTACAGGGAAACTCCGGGGAGCTGTTTTTT
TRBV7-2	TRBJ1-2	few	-	CASSLSGLTNYGYTF	TGTGCCAGCAGCTTATCGGGACTCACTAACTATGGCTACACCTTC
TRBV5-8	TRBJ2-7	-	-	CAAAGATSYEQYF	TGTGCAGCAGCAGGGGCCACCTCCTACGAGCAGTACTTC
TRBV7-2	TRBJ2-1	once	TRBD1	CASSIGTGPYNEQFF	TGTGCCAGTTCGATAGGGACAGGCCCCTACAATGAGCAGTTCTTC
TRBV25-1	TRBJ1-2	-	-	CARSRWEGGNYGYTF	TGTGCCAGGTCGCGATGGGAGGGGGGAAACTATGGCTACACCTTC
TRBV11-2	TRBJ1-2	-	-	CASSPESYGYTF	TGTGCCAGCAGCCCCGAGTCTTATGGCTACACCTTC
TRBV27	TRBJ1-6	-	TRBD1	CASSWGQINNSPLHF	TGTGCCAGCAGTTGGGGACAGATTAATAATTCACCCCTCCACTTT
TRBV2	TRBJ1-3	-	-	CASSPRAVGNTIYF	TGTGCCAGCAGTCCCAGGGCTGTTGGAAACACCATATATTTT
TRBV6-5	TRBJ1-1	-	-	CASSSSAGLSAFF	-
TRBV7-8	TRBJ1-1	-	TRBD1	CASSLEGARDGAFF	TGTGCCAGCAGCTTAGAGGGGGCCCGCGACGGAGCTTTCTTT
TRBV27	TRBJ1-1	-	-	CASSLIGQGTEAFF	TGTGCCAGCAGTTTAATTGGGCAGGGCACTGAAGCTTTCTTT
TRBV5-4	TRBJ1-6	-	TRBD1	CASSSGDRGSPLHF	TGTGCCAGCAGCTCTGGGGACAGGGGGTCACCCCTCCACTTT
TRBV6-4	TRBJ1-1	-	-	CASSESGNTEAFF	TGTGCCAGCAGTGAGTCCGGGAACACTGAAGCTTTCTTT
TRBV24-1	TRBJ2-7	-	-	CATLGVGQYF	TGTGCCACCTTAGGGGTGGGGCAGTACTTC
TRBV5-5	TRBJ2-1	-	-	CASSQGRGGTSYNEQFF	TGTGCCAGCAGCCAGGGGCGCGGGGGAACATCCTACAATGAGCAGTTCTTC
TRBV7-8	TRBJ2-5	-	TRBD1	CASSFPDRAETQYF	TGTGCCAGCAGCTTTCCAGACAGGGCGGAGACCCAGTACTTC
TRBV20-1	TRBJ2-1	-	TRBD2	CSASSSSGGNEQFF	TGCAGTGCTAGTTCGTCTAGCGGGGGCAATGAGCAGTTCTTC
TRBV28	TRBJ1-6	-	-	CASSLRRGRYSSYNSPLHF	TGTGCCAGCAGTTTACGCAGGGGACGTTACAGCTCCTATAATTCACCCCTCCACTTT
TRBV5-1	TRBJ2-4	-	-	CASSGGGENIQYF	TGCGCCAGCAGTGGAGGAGGGGAAAACATTCAGTACTTC
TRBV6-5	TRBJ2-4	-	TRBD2	CASSYTRSGEKNIQYF	TGTGCCAGCAGTTACACCCGAAGCGGGGAGAAAAACATTCAGTACTTC